Listed below are T cell receptor beta chains from one sample, sequenced in a study of PD-1 blockade in classical Hodgkin lymphoma. The assay was immunoSEQ multiplex PCR, and TCRdb's table has in-frame clones only and misses some. The sample contains over 25,000 clones, about 80% of which appear only once. The sequencing used CD4+ T cells from blood, collected at baseline. The receptors here all came from a human donor with classical Hodgkin lymphoma. The CDR3 runs from the conserved cysteine through the conserved F or W. The D gene is left open where the match is weak. The listing skips clone size in some rows; elsewhere it reads once, few, many or a size class.

v_call	j_call	d_call	clone_size	cdr3_aa	cdr3_nt
TRBV13	TRBJ2-1	NA	NA	CASSLNPLNEQFF	TGTGCCAGCAGCCTAAACCCTCTCAATGAGCAGTTCTTC
TRBV11-2	TRBJ1-1	NA	NA	CASSSLVGERGAGSFF	TGTGCCAGCAGCTCTCTTGTGGGGGAGCGGGGGGCTGGTTCTTTCTTT
TRBV5-1	TRBJ1-1	NA	NA	CASSSGREDEAFF	TGCGCCAGCAGCTCCGGACGAGAAGATGAAGCTTTCTTT
TRBV19	TRBJ2-1	TRBD1	NA	CASSDRGDNEQFF	TGTGCCAGTAGCGACAGGGGAGACAATGAGCAGTTCTTC
TRBV12-5	TRBJ2-5	TRBD2	NA	CASGLIQGTSGRETQYF	TGTGCTAGTGGTTTGATACAAGGGACTAGCGGGAGGGAGACCCAGTACTTC
TRBV12-5	TRBJ2-7	NA	NA	CASGLRSSYEQYF	TGTGCTAGTGGGCTCAGGAGCTCCTACGAGCAGTACTTC
TRBV6-5	TRBJ2-7	TRBD2	NA	CASSGPGTSHYEQYF	TGTGCCAGCAGTGGCCCCGGGACTAGCCACTACGAGCAGTACTTC
TRBV7-9	TRBJ1-3	NA	NA	CASRHPLGVSSGNTIYF	TGTGCCAGCAGACATCCCTTGGGGGTGTCTTCTGGAAACACCATATATTTT
TRBV14	TRBJ1-1	TRBD1	NA	CASSPLTGVNTEAFF	TGTGCCAGCAGCCCCTTGACAGGGGTGAACACTGAAGCTTTCTTT
TRBV7-9	TRBJ2-7	NA	NA	CASSLFTGSYEQYF	TGTGCCAGCAGCTTATTCACAGGGTCCTACGAGCAGTACTTC
TRBV4-2	TRBJ1-5	NA	few	CASSQDERGWGTAAQPQHF	TGTGCCAGCAGCCAAGATGAAAGGGGTTGGGGAACTGCCGCTCAGCCCCAGCATTTT
TRBV6-5	TRBJ1-3	NA	NA	CASTLGAGTTTIYF	TGTGCCAGCACCCTAGGGGCAGGCACGACCACCATATATTTT
TRBV4-3	TRBJ2-2	TRBD1	NA	CASSQKGQGISHSGELFF	TGCGCCAGCAGCCAGAAGGGACAGGGGATTTCGCACAGCGGGGAGCTGTTTTTT
TRBV30	TRBJ1-4	NA	NA	CAWAGQPATNEKLFF	TGTGCCTGGGCCGGACAGCCAGCAACTAATGAAAAACTGTTTTTT
TRBV19	TRBJ2-1	NA	NA	CASSIILSGTLWNEQFF	TGTGCCAGTAGTATTATCTTATCTGGGACACTCTGGAATGAGCAGTTCTTC